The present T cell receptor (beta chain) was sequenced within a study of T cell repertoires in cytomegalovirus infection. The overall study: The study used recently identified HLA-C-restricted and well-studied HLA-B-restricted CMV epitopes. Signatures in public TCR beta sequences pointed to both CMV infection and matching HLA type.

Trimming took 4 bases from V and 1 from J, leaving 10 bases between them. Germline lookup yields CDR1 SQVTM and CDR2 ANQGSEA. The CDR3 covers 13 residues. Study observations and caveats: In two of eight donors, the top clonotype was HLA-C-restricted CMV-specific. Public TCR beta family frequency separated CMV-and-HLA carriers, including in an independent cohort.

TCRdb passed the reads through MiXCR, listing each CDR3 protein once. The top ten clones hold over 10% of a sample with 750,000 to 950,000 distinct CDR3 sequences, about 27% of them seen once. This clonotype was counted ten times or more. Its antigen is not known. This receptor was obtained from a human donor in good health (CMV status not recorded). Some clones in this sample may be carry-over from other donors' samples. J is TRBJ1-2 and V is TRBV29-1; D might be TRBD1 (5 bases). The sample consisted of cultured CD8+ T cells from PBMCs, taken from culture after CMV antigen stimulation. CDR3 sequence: CSVGGGVNYGYTF. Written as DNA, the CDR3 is TGCAGCGTTGGCGGGGGGGTTAACTATGGCTACACCTTC.